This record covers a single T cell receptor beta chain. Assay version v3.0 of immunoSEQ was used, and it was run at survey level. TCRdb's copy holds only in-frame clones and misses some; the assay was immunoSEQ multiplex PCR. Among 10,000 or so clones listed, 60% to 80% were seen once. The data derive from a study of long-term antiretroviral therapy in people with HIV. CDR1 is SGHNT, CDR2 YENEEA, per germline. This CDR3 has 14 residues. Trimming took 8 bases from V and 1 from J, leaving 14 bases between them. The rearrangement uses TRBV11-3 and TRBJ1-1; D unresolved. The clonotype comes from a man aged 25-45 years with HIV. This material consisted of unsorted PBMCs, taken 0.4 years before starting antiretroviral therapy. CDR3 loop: CASSLGRENTEAFF. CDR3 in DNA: TGTGCCAGCTCCCTGGGAAGGGAGAACACTGAAGCTTTCTTT.